One T cell receptor (beta chain) is described in this entry. This entry comes from a study of blood T cell repertoires in COVID-19. Study summary: Acute and convalescent COVID-19 specimens originated in the United States, Italy and Spain. PBMCs, B-cell-depleted T cells, or T cells provided the cDNA or gDNA that made up the material.

The ends were cut back, 4 bases at V and 6 bases at J, with 12 bases in the middle. The CDR3 sequence is 13 residues long. Germline-derived CDR1 and CDR2 are MRHNA and SNTAGT. Original methodology: It was from reference gene primer amplification that nucleated cell counts were estimated. Sequenced by immunoSEQ multiplex PCR; TCRdb stores in-frame clones only, minus some. V and J calls and clone size are copied from that table; D and trimming were computed from the DNA. The profile covers roughly 200,000 clones, with around nine tenths appearing a single time and approximately 6.2% taken by the ten largest.

The sequenced sample was peripheral blood. This rearrangement joins TRBV6-4 to TRBJ1-1, with a weak D call TRBD1 (6 bases). The TCR comes from a man aged 55 to 70 who had recovered from COVID-19. CDR3 sequence reads: CASSGYQGSEAFF. CDR3 in DNA: TGTGCCAGCAGTGGATACCAGGGGTCTGAAGCTTTCTTT.